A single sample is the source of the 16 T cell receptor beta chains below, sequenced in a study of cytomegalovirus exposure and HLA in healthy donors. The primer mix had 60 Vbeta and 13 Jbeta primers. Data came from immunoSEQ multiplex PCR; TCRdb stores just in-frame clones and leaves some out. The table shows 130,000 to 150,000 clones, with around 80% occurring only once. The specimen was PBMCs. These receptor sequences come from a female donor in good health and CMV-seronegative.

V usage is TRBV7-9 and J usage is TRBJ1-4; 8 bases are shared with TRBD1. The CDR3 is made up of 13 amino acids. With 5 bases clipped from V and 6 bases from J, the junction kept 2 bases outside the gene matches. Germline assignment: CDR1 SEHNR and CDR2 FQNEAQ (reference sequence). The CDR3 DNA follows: TGTGCCAGCAGCCGACAGGGGTATGAAAAACTGTTTTTT. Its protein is CASSRQGYEKLFF.

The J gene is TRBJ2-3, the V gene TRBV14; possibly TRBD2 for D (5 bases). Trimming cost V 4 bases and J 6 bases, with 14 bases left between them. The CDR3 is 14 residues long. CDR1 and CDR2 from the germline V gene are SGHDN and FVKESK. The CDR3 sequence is CASSRTGAADTQYF. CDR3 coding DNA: TGTGCCAGCAGCCGAACCGGAGCGGCCGATACGCAGTATTTT.

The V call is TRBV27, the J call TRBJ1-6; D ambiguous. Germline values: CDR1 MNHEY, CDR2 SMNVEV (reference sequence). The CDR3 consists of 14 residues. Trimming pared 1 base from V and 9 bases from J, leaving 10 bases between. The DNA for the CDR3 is TGTGCCAGCAGTTTATTGGTGGCTGGTTCACCCCTCCACTTT. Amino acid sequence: CASSLLVAGSPLHF.

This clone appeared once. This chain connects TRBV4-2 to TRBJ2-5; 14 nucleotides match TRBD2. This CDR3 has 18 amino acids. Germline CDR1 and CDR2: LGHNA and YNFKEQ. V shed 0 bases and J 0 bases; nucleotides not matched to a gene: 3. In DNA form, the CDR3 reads TGTGCCAGCAGCCAAGAAGGGACTAGCGGGGGCAACCAAGAGACCCAGTACTTC. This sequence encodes CASSQEGTSGGNQETQYF.

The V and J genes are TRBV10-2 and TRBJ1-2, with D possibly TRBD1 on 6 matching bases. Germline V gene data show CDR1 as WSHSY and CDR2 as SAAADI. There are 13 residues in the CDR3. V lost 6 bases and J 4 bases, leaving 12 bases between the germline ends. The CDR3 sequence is CASRSQGPYGYTF. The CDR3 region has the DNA TGCGCCAGCAGGTCACAGGGCCCCTATGGCTACACCTTC.

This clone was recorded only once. Here the CDR3 DNA reads TGTGCCAGCAGCCGGACAGGGTCTGGGGCCAACGTCCTGACTTTC. Translated: CASSRTGSGANVLTF. The chain has TRBV5-6 and TRBJ2-6; the match to TRBD1 covers 8 bases. The V segment lost 4 bases and the J segment 1 base; nucleotides outside the gene matches: 1. CDR3 length: 15 amino acids. The germline gives CDR1 SGHDT, CDR2 YYEEEE.

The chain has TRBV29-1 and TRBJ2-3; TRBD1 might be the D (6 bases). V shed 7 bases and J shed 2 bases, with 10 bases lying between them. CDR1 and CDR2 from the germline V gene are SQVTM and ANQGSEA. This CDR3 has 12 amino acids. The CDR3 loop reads CSDGTHTDTQYF. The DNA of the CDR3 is TGCAGCGACGGGACACACACAGATACGCAGTATTTT.

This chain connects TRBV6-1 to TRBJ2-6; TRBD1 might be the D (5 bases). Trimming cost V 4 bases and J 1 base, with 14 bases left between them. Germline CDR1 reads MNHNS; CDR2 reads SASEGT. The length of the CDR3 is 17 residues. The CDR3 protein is CASSVPRQGSGANVLTF. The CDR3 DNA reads TGTGCCAGCAGTGTCCCAAGGCAGGGATCTGGGGCCAACGTCCTGACTTTC.

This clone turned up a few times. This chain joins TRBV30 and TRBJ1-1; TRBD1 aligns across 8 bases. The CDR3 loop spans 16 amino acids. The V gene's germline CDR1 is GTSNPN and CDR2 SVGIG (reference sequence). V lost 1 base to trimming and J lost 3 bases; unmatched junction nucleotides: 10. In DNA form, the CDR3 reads TGTGCCTGGAGTGGAGGGACAGGCAATAGGGACACTGAAGCTTTCTTT. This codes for CAWSGGTGNRDTEAFF.

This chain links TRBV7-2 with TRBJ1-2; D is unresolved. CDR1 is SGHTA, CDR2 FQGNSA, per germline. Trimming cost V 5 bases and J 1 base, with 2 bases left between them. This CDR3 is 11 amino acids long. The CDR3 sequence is CASSLNYGYTF. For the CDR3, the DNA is TGTGCCAGCAGCCTTAACTATGGCTACACCTTC.

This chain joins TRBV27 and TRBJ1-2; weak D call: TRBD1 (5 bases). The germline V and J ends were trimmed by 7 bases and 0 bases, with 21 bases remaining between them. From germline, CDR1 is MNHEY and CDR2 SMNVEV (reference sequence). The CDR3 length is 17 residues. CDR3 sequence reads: CASTFSRALDSNYGYTF. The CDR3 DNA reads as TGTGCCAGCACCTTTTCCAGGGCGTTAGATTCTAACTATGGCTACACCTTC.

The CDR3 is CASSGTGGNLAYEQYF. DNA of the CDR3: TGTGCCAGCAGCGGAACAGGGGGAAATCTCGCCTACGAGCAGTACTTC. The J gene is TRBJ2-7, the V gene TRBV9, with TRBD1 identical over 8 bases. V gave up 3 bases and J gave up 2 bases; unmatched junction bases: 10. The CDR3 runs to 16 residues. Germline CDR1 reads SGDLS; CDR2 reads YYNGEE.

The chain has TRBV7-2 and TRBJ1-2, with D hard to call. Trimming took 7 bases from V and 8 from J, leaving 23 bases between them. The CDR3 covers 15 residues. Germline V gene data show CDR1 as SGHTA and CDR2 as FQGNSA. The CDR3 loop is CASTLTPTASRGYTF. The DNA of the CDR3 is TGTGCCAGCACCCTTACCCCAACAGCATCTCGAGGCTACACCTTC.

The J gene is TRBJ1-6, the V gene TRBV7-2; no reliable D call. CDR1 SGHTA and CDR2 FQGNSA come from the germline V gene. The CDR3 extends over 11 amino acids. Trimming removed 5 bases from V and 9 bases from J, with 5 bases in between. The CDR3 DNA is TGTGCCAGCAGCCTCGGTTCACCCCTCCACTTT. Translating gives CASSLGSPLHF. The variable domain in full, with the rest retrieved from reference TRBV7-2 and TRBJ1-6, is GAGVSQSPSNKVTEKGKDVELRCDPISGHTALYWYRQSLGQGLEFLIYFQGNSAPDKSGLPSDRFSAERTGGSVSTLTIQRTQQEDSAVYLCASSLGSPLHFGNGTRLTVT.

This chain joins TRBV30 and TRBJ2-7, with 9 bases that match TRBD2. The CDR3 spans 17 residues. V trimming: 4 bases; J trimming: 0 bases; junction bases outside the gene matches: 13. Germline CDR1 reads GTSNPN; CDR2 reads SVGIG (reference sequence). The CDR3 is CAWKSSGEFLSSYEQYF. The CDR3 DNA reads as TGTGCCTGGAAGTCTAGCGGGGAATTTCTAAGCTCCTACGAGCAGTACTTC.

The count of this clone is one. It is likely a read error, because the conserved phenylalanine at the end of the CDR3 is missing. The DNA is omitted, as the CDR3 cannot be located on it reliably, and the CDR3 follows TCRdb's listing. The CDR3 protein is CASSEWGAVDSKL. This chain joins TRBV6-1 and TRBJ1-2; the table's D gene call, TRBD1, was not cross checked with the DNA. CDR1 is MNHNS, CDR2 SASEGT, per germline. The CDR3 has 13 residues if both end residues are counted.